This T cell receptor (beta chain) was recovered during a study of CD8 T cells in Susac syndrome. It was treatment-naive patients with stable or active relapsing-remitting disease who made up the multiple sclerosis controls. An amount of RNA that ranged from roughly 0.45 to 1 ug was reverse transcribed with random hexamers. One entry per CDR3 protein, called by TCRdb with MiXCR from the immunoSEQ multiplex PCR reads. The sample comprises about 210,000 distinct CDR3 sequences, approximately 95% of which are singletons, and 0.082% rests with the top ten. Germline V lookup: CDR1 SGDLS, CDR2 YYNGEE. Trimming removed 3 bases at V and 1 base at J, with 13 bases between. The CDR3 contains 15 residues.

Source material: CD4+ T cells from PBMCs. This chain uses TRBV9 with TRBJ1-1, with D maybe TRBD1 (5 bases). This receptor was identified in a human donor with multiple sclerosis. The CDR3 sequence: CASSAGRQTNTEAFF. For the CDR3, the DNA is TGTGCCAGCAGCGCTGGGAGACAGACGAACACTGAAGCTTTCTTT.